The clone carrying this T cell receptor (beta chain) was counted at least ten times. This record comes from a study of CD8 T cells in ankylosing spondylitis. Via MiXCR, TCRdb re-called the 5' RACE reads, giving one row per CDR3 protein. The sample yields around 300,000 distinct CDR3 sequences, roughly 15% seen once. Germline V gene data show CDR1 as SEHNR and CDR2 as FQNEAQ (reference sequence). The CDR3 is 15 residues long. The V and J ends lost 4 bases and 5 bases, in that order; junction bases with no gene match: 8. Source material: blood, either unsorted or a sorted T cell fraction (not recorded which). J is TRBJ2-7 and V is TRBV7-9, with 10 bases matching TRBD1. The TCR comes from a male donor with ankylosing spondylitis or in good health (not recorded which). CDR3 amino acids: CASSSDRGRSHEQYF. The CDR3 DNA reads TGTGCCAGCAGCTCCGACAGGGGGCGATCCCACGAGCAGTACTTC. Full variable domain (outside the CDR3, taken from reference TRBV7-9 and TRBJ2-7): DTGVSQNPRHKITKRGQNVTFRCDPISEHNRLYWYRQTLGQGPEFLTYFQNEAQLEKSRLLSDRFSAERPKGSFSTLEIQRTEQGDSAMYLCASSSDRGRSHEQYFGPGTRLTVT.